This T cell receptor (beta chain) stems from a study of T-cell memory formation after mild COVID-19. Constant-segment-primed 5'RACE gave TCR alpha and TCR beta cDNA libraries with sample barcodes and UMIs. TCRdb called the 5' RACE reads again in MiXCR, with one record for every CDR3 protein. In the table there are 350,000 to 400,000 distinct CDR3 sequences, roughly 20% of which are singletons. Germline-derived CDR1 and CDR2 are SGHTA and FQGNSA. The germline V and J ends were trimmed by 1 base and 0 bases, with 14 bases remaining between them. The CDR3 runs 17 residues. In regard to this clonotype: Antigen specificity is unknown.

Whole-study results and caveats: Clones that contracted from day 15 to 85 were balanced CD4/CD8, while later expanders leaned CD4+.

The sample was PBMCs or a T cell subset sorted from them (not recorded which). This clonotype originated in an adult woman who had mild COVID-19 (a few samples of this study predate the infection). Cell type and time point are not known. The rearrangement joins TRBV7-2 to TRBJ2-3; no clear D. CDR3 in DNA: TGTGCCAGCAGCTTAGGGTTTGCTGGGTCTAGCACAGATACGCAGTATTTT. Amino acids: CASSLGFAGSSTDTQYF.